This T cell receptor beta chain was sequenced for a study of blood T cells in healthy people across ages. Overall study results and limits: Expanded clonotype shifts may have been confounded, as the donors had an unknown CMV status.

Per the germline V gene, CDR1 is MGHRA and CDR2 is YSYEKL. V lost 2 bases, J lost 2 bases, and 11 bases lay in between. This CDR3 spans 15 amino acids. Concerning this clonotype itself: No antigen is known for it.

Alongside a J-beta primer mix, a sample-barcoded 5' primer served in a second PCR lasting roughly 7 to 11 cycles. MiXCR, run by TCRdb on the 5' RACE reads, gives a single entry per CDR3 protein. Of about 840,000 distinct CDR3 sequences listed, around 29% are singletons. Another study also made use of these data, one on T cells of mothers and their children. That source notes: The cDNA synthesis received all extracted RNA, at around 1.6 ug per 15 ul. Researchers report slightly higher, though non-significant, overlap in related mother-child pairs than in unrelated pairs.

The chain carries TRBV4-1 and TRBJ2-3, with D uncertain. The receptor was isolated from a woman aged 40 to 49 in good health. What was sequenced was blood. This CDR3 reads CASSQPGTNTDTQYF. Written as DNA, the CDR3 is TGCGCCAGCAGCCAACCGGGCACAAACACAGATACGCAGTATTTT.